Below, 30 T cell receptor beta chains from the same sample are listed, as sequenced in a study of shared clonotypes between healthy human individuals. TCRdb's table, derived via immunoSEQ multiplex PCR, lists solely in-frame clones and lacks some. Of approximately 620,000 clones detected, more than 95% appear once; the ten largest clones hold approximately 0.057%. Sample: naive CD4+ T cells sorted from blood. The subset: CD45RA+ positively selected. These receptors came from a woman aged 25 to 39 in good health.

This chain connects TRBV5-4 to TRBJ1-2; a possible D gene is TRBD1 (6 bases). CDR1 is SGHNT and CDR2 is YYREEE in the germline V gene (reference sequence). The V end was cut by 0 bases, the J end by 6 bases, with 9 bases between. This CDR3 is 13 amino acids long. The CDR3 loop is CASSLETGHGYTF. The CDR3 region has the DNA TGTGCCAGCAGCTTGGAGACAGGCCATGGCTACACCTTC.

The V call is TRBV19, the J call TRBJ1-2; D gene unclear. The CDR3 is made up of 15 amino acids. The V and J ends lost 7 bases and 8 bases respectively, with 23 bases between them. Per germline, CDR1 LNHDA and CDR2 SQIVND (reference sequence). The CDR3 sequence is CASTWRVVSAGGYTF. DNA for the CDR3: TGTGCCAGTACCTGGCGGGTCGTCTCCGCCGGGGGCTACACCTTC. The full variable domain, its missing parts supplied by reference TRBV19 and TRBJ1-2, is DGGITQSPKYLFRKEGQNVTLSCEQNLNHDAMYWYRQDPGQGLRLIYYSQIVNDFQKGDIAEGYSVSREKKESFPLTVTSAQKNPTAFYLCASTWRVVSAGGYTFGSGTRLTVV.

The V call is TRBV4-1, the J call TRBJ2-5; D call uncertain. TRBJ2-7 matches the DNA end more closely, so the J call is doubtful. Per germline, CDR1 MGHRA and CDR2 YSYEKL. This CDR3 is 15 amino acids long. The CDR3, as DNA: TGCGCCAGCAGCCAAGATCGAGAGATAGAGTACGAGCAGTACTTC. Its protein product is CASSQDREIEYEQYF.

This chain links TRBV9 with TRBJ2-5; 11 bases map to TRBD1. V was pared by 4 bases and J by 5 bases, with 10 bases of the junction left unmatched. The germline gives CDR1 SGDLS, CDR2 YYNGEE. The CDR3 has 16 residues. CDR3 DNA: TGTGCCAGCAGCACCGGGACAGGGGGGGATGGGGAGACCCAGTACTTC. This codes for CASSTGTGGDGETQYF.

The chain links TRBV7-9 to TRBJ2-2, with 7 bases identical to TRBD1. V dropped 4 bases and J dropped 5; count of bases not matched to a gene: 1. Germline-derived CDR1 and CDR2 are SEHNR and FQNEAQ (reference sequence). This CDR3 is built from 13 residues. CDR3 protein: CASSWDRTGELFF. CDR3 bases: TGTGCCAGCAGCTGGGACAGAACCGGGGAGCTGTTTTTT.

A single count supports this clone. V and J are TRBV5-4 and TRBJ2-6; the match to TRBD2 covers 7 bases. The CDR3 spans 19 residues. CDR1 and CDR2 from the germline V gene are SGHNT and YYREEE (reference sequence). V lost 2 bases and J lost 0; bases outside the gene matches: 11. The CDR3 bases are TGTGCCAGCAGCTTCGGTTTAAGGGCGGGAGTCTCTGGGGCCAACGTCCTGACTTTC. This gives the protein CASSFGLRAGVSGANVLTF.

V gene TRBV14 combines with J gene TRBJ1-5, with unresolved D. From germline, CDR1 is SGHDN and CDR2 FVKESK. The V end was cut by 4 bases, the J end by 4 bases, with 14 bases between. This CDR3 has 15 amino acids. The CDR3, as DNA: TGTGCCAGCAGCCTCCTCACGCAGGAGAATCAGCCCCAGCATTTT. Protein: CASSLLTQENQPQHF.

This chain joins TRBV29-1 and TRBJ2-7, with 7 bases aligning to TRBD2. CDR1 and CDR2 (germline): SQVTM, ANQGSEA. V lost 7 bases, J lost 6 bases, and 12 bases stayed unmatched. The CDR3 consists of 13 residues. The CDR3 DNA reads TGCAGCGCCGTCCTGACGGGAGGTTCCGAGCAGTACTTC. Protein sequence: CSAVLTGGSEQYF.

This clone was seen a single time. The V and J genes are TRBV7-8 and TRBJ2-1; no clear D gene. The V gene's germline CDR1 is SGHVS and CDR2 FQNEAQ. This CDR3 comprises 11 residues. V was pared by 7 bases and J by 3 bases, with 4 bases between. CDR3 in DNA: TGTGCCAGCACCTACTACAATGAGCAGTTCTTC. Its translation is CASTYYNEQFF.

The J gene is TRBJ2-5, the V gene TRBV5-1; no clear D. The V gene's germline CDR1 is SGHRS and CDR2 YFSETQ. V shed 1 base and J shed 5 bases, with 12 bases lying between them. CDR3 length: 14 residues. The CDR3, as DNA: TGCGCCAGCAGCTTGTACAAGGGCAGCGAGACCCAGTACTTC. Its translation: CASSLYKGSETQYF. The variable domain in full, with the rest retrieved from reference TRBV5-1 and TRBJ2-5, is KAGVTQTPRYLIKTRGQQVTLSCSPISGHRSVSWYQQTPGQGLQFLFEYFSETQRNKGNFPGRFSGRQFSNSRSEMNVSTLELGDSALYLCASSLYKGSETQYFGPGTRLLVL.

This clone was detected once. The gene calls are TRBV9 and TRBJ1-1; D gene uncertain. The germline V gene has CDR1 SGDLS and CDR2 YYNGEE. The CDR3 totals 13 residues. The V end lost 4 bases, the J end lost 10 bases, and 17 bases lay between the germline ends. The CDR3 coding sequence is TGTGCCAGCAGCCGAACGACCGAGGACCGAGCTTTCTTT. Translating it yields CASSRTTEDRAFF.

The rearrangement uses TRBV7-6 and TRBJ2-3; 7 bases align to TRBD2. The CDR3 is made up of 15 amino acids. Germline V gene data show CDR1 as SGHVS and CDR2 as FNYEAQ. With 5 bases clipped from V and 2 bases from J, the junction kept 7 bases outside the gene matches. CDR3 coding DNA: TGTGCCAGCAGCCTACAGACTAGCCCCACAGATACGCAGTATTTT. It specifies CASSLQTSPTDTQYF.

The rearrangement uses TRBV19 and TRBJ2-5, with D perhaps TRBD1 (5 bases). The germline V gene has CDR1 LNHDA and CDR2 SQIVND (reference sequence). The CDR3 is made up of 16 amino acids. Trimming stripped 5 bases from V and 10 bases from J, with 26 bases between. CDR3 in amino acids: CASSHPRQGPREVQYF. CDR3 DNA: TGTGCCAGTAGTCATCCCCGCCAGGGCCCGCGTGAGGTCCAGTACTTC.

The V and J genes are TRBV28 and TRBJ1-5; possibly TRBD1 for D (6 bases). The CDR3 has 15 residues. The germline V gene encodes CDR1 MDHEN and CDR2 SYDVKM. V was cut by 5 bases and J by 2 bases, with 13 bases left in between. The CDR3 bases are TGTGCCAGCAGTCTACAGGGTGGACGCAATCAGCCCCAGCATTTT. Its translation: CASSLQGGRNQPQHF.

The J gene is TRBJ1-5, the V gene TRBV19, with 9 nucleotides matching TRBD1. This CDR3 comprises 15 residues. The V gene's germline CDR1 is LNHDA and CDR2 SQIVND (reference sequence). V lost 4 bases, J lost 6 bases, and 7 bases stayed unmatched. The CDR3 nucleotides are TGTGCCAGTAGTAGCGACAGGGGGTCCGTTCAGCCCCAGCATTTT. It specifies CASSSDRGSVQPQHF.

The chain is built from TRBV30 and TRBJ1-3; D is perhaps TRBD1 (5 bases). This CDR3 spans 13 amino acids. Trimming removed 5 bases from V and 4 bases from J, with 12 bases in between. Germline CDR1 reads GTSNPN; CDR2 reads SVGIG (reference sequence). CDR3 coding DNA: TGTGCCTGGGGGACTATTGGAGGAAACACCATATATTTT. Translated, it gives CAWGTIGGNTIYF. Full variable domain (outside the CDR3, taken from reference TRBV30 and TRBJ1-3): SQTIHQWPATLVQPVGSPLSLECTVEGTSNPNLYWYRQAAGRGLQLLFYSVGIGQISSEVPQNLSASRPQDRQFILSSKKLLLSDSGFYLCAWGTIGGNTIYFGEGSWLTVV.

J is TRBJ2-2 and V is TRBV5-1; 7 bases align to TRBD1. This CDR3 is 19 amino acids long. CDR1 is SGHRS, CDR2 YFSETQ, per germline. Germline trimming cut 7 bases from V and 1 base from J; bases unmatched to any gene: 19. CDR3 bases: TGCGCCAGCTTTCCGACCGAACGACCCGGGACAGAGAACACCGGGGAGCTGTTTTTT. Its translation: CASFPTERPGTENTGELFF.

The DNA of the CDR3 is TGTGCCAGCAGCGCTACTAGCAGGGCGGAGACCCAGTACTTC. Translating it yields CASSATSRAETQYF. The V gene is TRBV28, the J gene TRBJ2-5; TRBD2 might be the D (6 bases). V lost 6 bases, J lost 5 bases, and 16 bases lay in between. The CDR3 spans 14 residues. Germline loops: CDR1 MDHEN, CDR2 SYDVKM.

The gene calls are TRBV7-3 and TRBJ2-1; a possible D gene is TRBD2 (5 bases). This CDR3 comprises 15 residues. Looked up from germline, CDR1 is SGHTA and CDR2 is FQGTGA. The V and J ends lost 2 bases and 7 bases respectively, with 15 bases between them. The CDR3 spells CASSLFERAGNEQFF. The DNA of the CDR3 is TGTGCCAGCAGCTTATTCGAGAGGGCCGGAAATGAGCAGTTCTTC.

This clone was picked up one time. This rearrangement joins TRBV27 to TRBJ2-3; TRBD2 aligns across 9 bases. Trimming at V came to 2 bases and at J to 1 base, leaving 1 base not matched to a gene. This CDR3 has 15 residues. Germline lookup yields CDR1 MNHEY and CDR2 SMNVEV (reference sequence). The CDR3 DNA reads TGTGCCAGCAGTTTAGCGGGAGGGCGCACAGATACGCAGTATTTT. This encodes CASSLAGGRTDTQYF.

CDR3 in DNA: TGTGCTAGTGGGCTGGGGGTTGATACGCAGTATTTT. Encoded protein: CASGLGVDTQYF. This chain connects TRBV12-5 to TRBJ2-3, with D possibly called TRBD1 or TRBD2 (5 bases each). With 6 bases removed from V and 6 bases from J, the gap between germline ends came to 10 bases. This CDR3 spans 12 amino acids. CDR1 LGHNT and CDR2 FRNRAP come from the germline V gene.

The rearrangement joins TRBV6-5 to TRBJ2-1; 10 nucleotides match TRBD1. Germline CDR1 MNHEY, CDR2 SVGAGI. The CDR3 covers 15 residues. V was pared by 6 bases and J by 2 bases, with 4 bases of the junction left unmatched. The CDR3 reads CASSKDRGPYNEQFF. The DNA for the CDR3 is TGTGCCAGCAGCAAAGACAGGGGGCCCTACAATGAGCAGTTCTTC.

The V call is TRBV7-9, the J call TRBJ2-5; 8 nucleotides line up with TRBD2. CDR3 length: 15 residues. J lost 4 bases, V lost 1 base, and 5 bases had no gene match. Germline V gene sequence: CDR1 SEHNR, CDR2 FQNEAQ (reference sequence). In nucleotides, the CDR3 is TGTGCCAGCAGCTTAGACGGGAGGGCCGGAGAGACCCAGTACTTC. It yields the protein CASSLDGRAGETQYF.

This clone was detected once. This sequence joins TRBV7-9 and TRBJ2-1, with TRBD2 as a possible D gene (5 bases). The V end was cut by 0 bases, the J end by 3 bases, with 6 bases between. Germline V CDR1 and CDR2: SEHNR, FQNEAQ (reference sequence). The CDR3 extends over 14 amino acids. The chain's CDR3 is CASSLAGDYNEQFF. CDR3 DNA sequence: TGTGCCAGCAGCTTAGCGGGAGACTACAATGAGCAGTTCTTC.

The V and J genes are TRBV5-8 and TRBJ1-2; no clear D gene. V gave up 0 bases and J gave up 4 bases, with 10 bases separating them. Germline CDR1 reads SGHTS; CDR2 reads YDEGEE. The CDR3 totals 14 residues. This CDR3 reads CASSLVAGSYGYTF. For the CDR3, the DNA is TGTGCCAGCAGCTTGGTGGCAGGTTCCTATGGCTACACCTTC.

This clone was observed a handful of times. CDR3 protein: CASSSTGFNEKLFF. For the CDR3, the DNA is TGTGCCAGCTCATCCACAGGGTTTAATGAAAAACTGTTTTTT. The chain joins TRBV18 to TRBJ1-4, with TRBD1 as a possible D gene (6 bases). The CDR3 has 14 residues. Germline lookup yields CDR1 KGHSH and CDR2 LQKENI. Trimming took 5 bases from V and 4 from J, leaving 11 bases between them.

The chain combines TRBV5-1 with TRBJ2-5, with 9 bases matching TRBD1. This CDR3 contains 16 residues. The V segment lost 1 base and the J segment 5 bases; nucleotides outside the gene matches: 9. Germline CDR1 and CDR2: SGHRS and YFSETQ. The CDR3 loop is CASSLSRDRAGETQYF. CDR3 coding DNA: TGCGCCAGCAGCTTGTCCCGGGACAGGGCCGGCGAGACCCAGTACTTC.

The rearrangement uses TRBV6-1 and TRBJ1-5; unclear D gene. Trimming took off 1 base at V and 4 bases at J, with 11 bases between the two ends. The germline CDR1 and CDR2 sequences are MNHNS and SASEGT. This CDR3 is 15 amino acids long. The CDR3 DNA sequence: TGTGCCAGCAGTGAAGGTCAGCCGAGAAATCAGCCCCAGCATTTT. Its translation is CASSEGQPRNQPQHF.

This chain joins TRBV6-5 and TRBJ2-1, with 7 bases fitting TRBD2. J gave up 2 bases and V 6 bases, and 4 bases lay outside the gene matches. Germline loops: CDR1 MNHEY, CDR2 SVGAGI. The CDR3 is 14 amino acids. The CDR3 sequence: CASSLTSPYNEQFF. The DNA of the CDR3 is TGTGCCAGCAGCCTGACTAGCCCCTACAATGAGCAGTTCTTC.

This chain links TRBV18 with TRBJ2-7; D is possibly TRBD2 (6 bases). The CDR3 contains 13 residues. Per the germline V gene, CDR1 is KGHSH and CDR2 is LQKENI. Trimming took 3 bases from V and 0 from J, leaving 6 bases between them. In DNA, the CDR3 is TGTGCCAGCTCACCCGGGGGCTCCTACGAGCAGTACTTC. As protein: CASSPGGSYEQYF.